This paragraph reports one TCR beta chain. The target of this receptor is not known. Base qualities are not recorded, but no much larger clone differs from it by a single base. These data originate in a study of OX40 agonist ivuxolimab in advanced cancers. Regarding the complete study: Ivuxolimab was a fully human IgG2 agonistic monoclonal antibody targeting the costimulatory receptor OX40 (CD134). Intravenous ivuxolimab was administered to patients every 2 weeks at six dose levels: 0.01, 0.1, 0.3, 1.5, 3 and 10 mg/kg. Of the roughly 52 patients in dose escalation, about 20 had hepatocellular carcinoma, about 15 had melanoma, 9 had renal cell carcinoma and 9 had head and neck cancer. In the dose-escalation cohort, approximately 83% of patients were male, and the mean age was around 65 years with a range of roughly 20 to 80. Prior anti-PD-1, anti-PD-L1 or anti-CTLA-4 therapy was permitted, and checkpoint inhibitors had been received by around 40% of dose-escalation patients. Partial responses were achieved by three dose-escalation patients, of whom one had hepatocellular carcinoma and two had cutaneous melanoma. The purpose of peripheral TCRbeta sequencing was to test whether ivuxolimab changed TCR sequence diversity and led to clonal T-cell expansion. The paper covers the monotherapy dose-escalation part of the phase I ivuxolimab trial, which included N of about 50 patients.

The trial excluded patients who had a history of autoimmune disease or were on systemic immunosuppression. Peripheral blood for TCR sequencing was drawn from every dose cohort at baseline, at cycle 4 day 1 and at cycle 7 day 1. Samples came from an open-label, multicenter, first-in-human phase I dose-escalation trial of ivuxolimab. The trial enrolled adults with locally advanced or metastatic head and neck squamous cell, hepatocellular, melanoma or renal cell carcinoma. Before TCR sequencing, CD4+ and CD8+ T cells were separately sorted from peripheral blood. Overall study outcomes, separate from this receptor: After ivuxolimab, expanded clones were on average more numerous among CD8+ T cells than among CD4+ T cells. Which antigens the clonally expanded peripheral T cells were specific for was not determined. Partial responders in the 0.1-3.0 mg/kg groups had among the lowest normalized peripheral clonal expansion, especially among CD8+ T cells. Low levels of normalized T-cell clonal expansion were also seen in some nonresponding patients. At doses of 0.1 to 3.0 mg/kg, clonal expansion of both CD4+ and CD8+ T cells in blood was seen between baseline and week 6.

To sequence the TCRbeta CDR3 region, genomic DNA was isolated from the sorted cells. The immunoSEQ Assay was used to sequence the TCRbeta CDR3 regions. Imported from immuneACCESS, the table was reduced by TCRdb to in-frame sequences with V and J called. These copies leave out some clones; in studies compared against another copy, an unresolved V gene accounts for under half, and the cause of the remainder is not known. In all, the sample holds around 69,000 clones, and 65% to 90% of those were seen once. The ten largest make up 0.7% of the sample. The input for sequencing was CD4+ or CD8+ T cells sorted from blood, taken in a trial of the OX40 agonist ivuxolimab. The origin of this receptor is an adult with an advanced solid tumor such as melanoma, head and neck, liver or kidney cancer.

The CDR3 reads CASSTDRTGELFF. The DNA sequence reads TGTGCCAGCAGCACGGACCGCACCGGGGAGCTGTTTTTT. The chain joins TRBV7-9 to TRBJ2-2; no D segment can be confidently identified. CDR1 and CDR2 (SEHNR, FQNEAQ) derive from the germline V gene (reference sequence). The CDR3 covers 13 residues, taking in both the cysteine and the phenylalanine. Only the CDR3 portion is preserved as DNA: 39 bases, with reading frame beginning at the first base. Trimming removed 5 bases from V and 4 bases from J, leaving 8 bases between the germline ends.